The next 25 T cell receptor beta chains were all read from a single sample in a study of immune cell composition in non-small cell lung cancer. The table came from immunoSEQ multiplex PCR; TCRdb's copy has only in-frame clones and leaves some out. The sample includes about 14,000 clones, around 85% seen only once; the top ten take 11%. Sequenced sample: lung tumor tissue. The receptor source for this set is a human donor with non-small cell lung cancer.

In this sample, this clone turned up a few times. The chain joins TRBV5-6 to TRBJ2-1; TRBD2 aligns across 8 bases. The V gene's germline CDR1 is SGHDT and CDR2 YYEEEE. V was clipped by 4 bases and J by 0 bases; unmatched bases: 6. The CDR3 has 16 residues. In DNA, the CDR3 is TGTGCCAGCAGCAGGACCAGCGGGAGCTCCTACAATGAGCAGTTCTTC. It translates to CASSRTSGSSYNEQFF.

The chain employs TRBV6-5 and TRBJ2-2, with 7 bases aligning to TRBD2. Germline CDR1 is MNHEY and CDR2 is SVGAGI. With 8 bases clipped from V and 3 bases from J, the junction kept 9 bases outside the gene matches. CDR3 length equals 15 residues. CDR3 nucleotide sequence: TGTGCCAGCGTTCGGGGAGCGGGACACACCGGGGAGCTGTTTTTT. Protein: CASVRGAGHTGELFF.

CDR3 nucleotides: TGTGCCAGCGTGTCGGCCAGCTCTGGAAACACCATATATTTT. The encoded protein is CASVSASSGNTIYF. The chain joins TRBV6-1 to TRBJ1-3, with no clear D. Germline values: CDR1 MNHNS, CDR2 SASEGT. V lost 8 bases, J lost 0 bases, and 11 bases lay in between. The CDR3 runs to 14 residues.

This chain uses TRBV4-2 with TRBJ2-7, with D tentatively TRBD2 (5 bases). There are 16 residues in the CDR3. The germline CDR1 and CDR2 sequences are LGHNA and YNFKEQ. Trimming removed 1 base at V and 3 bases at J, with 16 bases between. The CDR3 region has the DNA TGTGCCAGCAGCCAAGTCGTTGGGTCTAGCTTCTACGAGCAGTACTTC. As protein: CASSQVVGSSFYEQYF.

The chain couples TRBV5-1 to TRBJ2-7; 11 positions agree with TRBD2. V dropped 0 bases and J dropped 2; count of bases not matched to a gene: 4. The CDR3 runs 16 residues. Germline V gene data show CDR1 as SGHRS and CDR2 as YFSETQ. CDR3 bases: TGCGCCAGCAGCTTGGCTGGTAGCGGGAGGGCCTACGAGCAGTACTTC. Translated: CASSLAGSGRAYEQYF.

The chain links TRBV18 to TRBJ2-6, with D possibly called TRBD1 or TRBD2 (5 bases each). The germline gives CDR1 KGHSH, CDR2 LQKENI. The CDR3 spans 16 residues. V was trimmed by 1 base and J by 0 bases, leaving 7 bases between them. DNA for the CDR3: TGTGCCAGCTCACCACGGGGGATCTCTGGGGCCAACGTCCTGACTTTC. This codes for CASSPRGISGANVLTF.

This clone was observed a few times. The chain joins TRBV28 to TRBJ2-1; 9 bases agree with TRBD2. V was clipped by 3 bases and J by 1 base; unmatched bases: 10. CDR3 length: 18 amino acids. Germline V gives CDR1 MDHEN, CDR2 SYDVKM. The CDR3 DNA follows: TGTGCCAGCAGTTTTTCCTGGCTAGCGGGATCGTCCTACAATGAGCAGTTCTTC. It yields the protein CASSFSWLAGSSYNEQFF.

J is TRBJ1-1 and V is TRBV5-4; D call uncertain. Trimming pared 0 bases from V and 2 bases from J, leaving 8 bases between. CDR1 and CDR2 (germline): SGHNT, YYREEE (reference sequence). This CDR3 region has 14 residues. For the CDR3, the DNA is TGTGCCAGCAGCTTGGTCGGCACCAACACTGAAGCTTTCTTT. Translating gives CASSLVGTNTEAFF.

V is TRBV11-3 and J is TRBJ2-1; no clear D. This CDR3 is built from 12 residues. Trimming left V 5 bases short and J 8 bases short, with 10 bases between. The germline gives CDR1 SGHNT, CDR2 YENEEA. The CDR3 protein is CASSPWSDEQFF. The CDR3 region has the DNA TGTGCCAGCAGCCCCTGGTCCGATGAGCAGTTCTTC. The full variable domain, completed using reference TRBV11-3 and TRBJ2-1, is EAGVVQSPRYKIIEKKQPVAFWCNPISGHNTLYWYLQNLGQGPELLIRYENEEAVDDSQLPKDRFSAERLKGVDSTLKIQPAELGDSAVYLCASSPWSDEQFFGPGTRLTVL.

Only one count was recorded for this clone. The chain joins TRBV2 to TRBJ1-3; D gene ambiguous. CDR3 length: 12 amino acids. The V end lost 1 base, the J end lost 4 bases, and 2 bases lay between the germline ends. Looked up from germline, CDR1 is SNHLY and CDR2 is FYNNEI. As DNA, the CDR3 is TGTGCCAGCAGTGAAGTCGGAAACACCATATATTTT. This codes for CASSEVGNTIYF.

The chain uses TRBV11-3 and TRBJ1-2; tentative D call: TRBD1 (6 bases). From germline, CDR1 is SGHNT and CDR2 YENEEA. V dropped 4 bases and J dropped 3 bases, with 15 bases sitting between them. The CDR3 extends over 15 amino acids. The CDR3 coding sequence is TGTGCCAGCAGCTCCGCCTTAGGGGGGGACTATGGCTACACCTTC. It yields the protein CASSSALGGDYGYTF.

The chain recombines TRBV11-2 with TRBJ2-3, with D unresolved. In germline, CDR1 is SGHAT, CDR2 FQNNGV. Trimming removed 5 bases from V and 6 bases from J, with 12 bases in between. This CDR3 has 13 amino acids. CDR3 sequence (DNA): TGTGCCAGCAGCATTGTCAGGAGCGATACGCAGTATTTT. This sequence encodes CASSIVRSDTQYF.

This CDR3 is CASSLTRTVREQYF. The CDR3 nucleotides read TGTGCCAGCAGCTTAACCCGGACCGTTCGGGAGCAGTACTTC. J is TRBJ2-7 and V is TRBV11-2, with D hard to call. The germline CDR1 and CDR2 sequences are SGHAT and FQNNGV. Trimming stripped 2 bases from V and 7 bases from J, with 15 bases between. CDR3 length: 14 residues.

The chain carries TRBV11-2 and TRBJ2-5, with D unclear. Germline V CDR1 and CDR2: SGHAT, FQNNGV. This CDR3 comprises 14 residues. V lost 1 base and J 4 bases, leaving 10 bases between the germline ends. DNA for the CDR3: TGTGCCAGCAGCTTAGCCCACGTGAGAGAGACCCAGTACTTC. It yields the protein CASSLAHVRETQYF. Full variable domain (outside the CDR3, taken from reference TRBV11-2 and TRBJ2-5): EAGVAQSPRYKIIEKRQSVAFWCNPISGHATLYWYQQILGQGPKLLIQFQNNGVVDDSQLPKDRFSAERLKGVDSTLKIQPAKLEDSAVYLCASSLAHVRETQYFGPGTRLLVL.

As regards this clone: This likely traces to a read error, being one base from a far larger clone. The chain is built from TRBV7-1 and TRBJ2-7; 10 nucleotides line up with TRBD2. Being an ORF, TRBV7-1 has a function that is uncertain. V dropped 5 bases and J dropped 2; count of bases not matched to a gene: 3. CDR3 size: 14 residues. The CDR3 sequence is CASSEGLAAYEQYF. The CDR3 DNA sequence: TGTGCCAGCAGCGAAGGACTAGCGGCCTACGAGCAGTACTTC.

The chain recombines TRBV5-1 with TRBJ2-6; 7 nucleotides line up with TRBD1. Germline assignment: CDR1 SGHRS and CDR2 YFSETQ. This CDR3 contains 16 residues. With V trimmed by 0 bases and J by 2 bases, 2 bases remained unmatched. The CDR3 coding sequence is TGCGCCAGCAGCTTGGACACAGGGGCTGGGGCCAACGTCCTGACTTTC. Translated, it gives CASSLDTGAGANVLTF.

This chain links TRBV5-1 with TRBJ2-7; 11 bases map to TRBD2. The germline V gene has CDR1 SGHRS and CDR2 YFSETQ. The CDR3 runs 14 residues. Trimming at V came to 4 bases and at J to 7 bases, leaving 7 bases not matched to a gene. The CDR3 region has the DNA TGCGCCAGCAGCCCCTATAGCGGGAGGGGGGAGCAGTACTTC. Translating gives CASSPYSGRGEQYF. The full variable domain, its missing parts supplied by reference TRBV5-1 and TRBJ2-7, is KAGVTQTPRYLIKTRGQQVTLSCSPISGHRSVSWYQQTPGQGLQFLFEYFSETQRNKGNFPGRFSGRQFSNSRSEMNVSTLELGDSALYLCASSPYSGRGEQYFGPGTRLTVT.

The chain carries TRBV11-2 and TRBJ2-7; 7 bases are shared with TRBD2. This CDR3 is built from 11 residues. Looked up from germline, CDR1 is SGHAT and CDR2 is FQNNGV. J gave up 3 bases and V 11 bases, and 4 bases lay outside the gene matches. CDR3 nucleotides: TGTGCCTCACAGCGGGACTACGAGCAGTACTTC. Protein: CASQRDYEQYF.

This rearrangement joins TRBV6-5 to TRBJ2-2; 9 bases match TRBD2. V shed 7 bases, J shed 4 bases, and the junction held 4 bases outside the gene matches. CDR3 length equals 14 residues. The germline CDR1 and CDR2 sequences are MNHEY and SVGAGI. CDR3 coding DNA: TGTGCCAGCAAGCGGGGGGATGGCACCGGGGAGCTGTTTTTT. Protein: CASKRGDGTGELFF.

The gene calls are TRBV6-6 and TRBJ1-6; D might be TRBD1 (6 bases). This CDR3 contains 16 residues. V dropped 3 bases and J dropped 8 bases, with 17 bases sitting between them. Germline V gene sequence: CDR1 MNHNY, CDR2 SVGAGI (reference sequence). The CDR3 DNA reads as TGTGCCAGCAGTTATAGGGCCGGGGGCGACCATTCACCCCTCCACTTT. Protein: CASSYRAGGDHSPLHF.

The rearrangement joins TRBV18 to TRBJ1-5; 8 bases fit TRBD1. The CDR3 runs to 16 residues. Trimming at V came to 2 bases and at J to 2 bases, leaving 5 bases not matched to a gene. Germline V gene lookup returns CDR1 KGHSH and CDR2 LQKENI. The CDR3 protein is CASSPSGGRGNQPQHF. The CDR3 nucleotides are TGTGCCAGCTCACCATCAGGGGGCAGGGGCAATCAGCCCCAGCATTTT.

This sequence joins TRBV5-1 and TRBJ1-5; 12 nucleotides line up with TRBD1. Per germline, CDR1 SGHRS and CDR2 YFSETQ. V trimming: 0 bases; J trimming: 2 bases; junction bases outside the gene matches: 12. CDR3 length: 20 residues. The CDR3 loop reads CASSLEGVRDRGPRNQPQHF. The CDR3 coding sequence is TGCGCCAGCAGCTTGGAGGGGGTTAGGGACAGGGGGCCACGCAATCAGCCCCAGCATTTT.

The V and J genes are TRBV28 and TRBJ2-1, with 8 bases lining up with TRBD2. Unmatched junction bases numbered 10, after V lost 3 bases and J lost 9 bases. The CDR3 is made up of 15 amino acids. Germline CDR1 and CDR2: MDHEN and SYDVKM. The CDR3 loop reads CASSLPSSGPSEQFF. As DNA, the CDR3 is TGTGCCAGCAGTTTGCCCTCTAGCGGGCCGTCTGAGCAGTTCTTC.

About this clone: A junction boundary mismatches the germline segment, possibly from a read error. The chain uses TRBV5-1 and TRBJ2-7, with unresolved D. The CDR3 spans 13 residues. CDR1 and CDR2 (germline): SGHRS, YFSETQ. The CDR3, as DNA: TGTGCCAGCAGCTTGACCTTGTGGGACGAGCAGTACTTC. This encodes CASSLTLWDEQYF.

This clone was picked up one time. In nucleotides, the CDR3 is TGTGCCAGCAGTCCCCGGGATGAGCAGTTCTTC. This encodes CASSPRDEQFF. The chain employs TRBV6-1 and TRBJ2-1, with D unclear. The CDR3 is 11 residues long. Germline CDR1 reads MNHNS; CDR2 reads SASEGT. The germline V and J ends were trimmed by 5 bases and 8 bases, with 7 bases remaining between them.